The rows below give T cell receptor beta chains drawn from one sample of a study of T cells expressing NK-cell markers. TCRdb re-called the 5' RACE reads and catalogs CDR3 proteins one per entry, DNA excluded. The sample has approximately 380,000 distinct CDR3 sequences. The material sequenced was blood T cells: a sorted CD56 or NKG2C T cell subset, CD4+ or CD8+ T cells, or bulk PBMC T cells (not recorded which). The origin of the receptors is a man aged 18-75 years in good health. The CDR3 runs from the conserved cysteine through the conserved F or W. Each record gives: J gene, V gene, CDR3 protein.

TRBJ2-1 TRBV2 CASSGILALYNEQFF
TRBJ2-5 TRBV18 CASSDGTMETQYF
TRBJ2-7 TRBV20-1 CSARTTPGQGLLSSYEQYF
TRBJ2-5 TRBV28 CASSFLGGRETQYF
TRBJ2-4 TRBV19 CASSGRTEAKNIQYF
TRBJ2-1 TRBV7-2 CASSLEGLYSYNEQFF
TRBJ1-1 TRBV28 CASRQPTRTEAFF
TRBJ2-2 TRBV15 CATSSQEGIQGGTGELFF
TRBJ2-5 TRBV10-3 CAISESTPGVQETQYF
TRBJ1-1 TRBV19 CASWGRFEAFF
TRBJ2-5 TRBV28 CASSPAGGRETQYF
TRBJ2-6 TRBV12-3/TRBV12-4 CASGRTSGANVLTF
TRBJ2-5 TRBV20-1 CSAGGTTSGGVQETQYF
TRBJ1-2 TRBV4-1 CASSDTGTGGERYTF
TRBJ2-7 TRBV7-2 CASSFRAQGRNEQYF
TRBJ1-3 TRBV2 CASRNQGGNTIYF
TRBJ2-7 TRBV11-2 CASSREVGSYEQYF
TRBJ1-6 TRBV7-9 CASSLDIGSLHF
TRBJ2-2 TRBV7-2 CASSPRSLGSRGELFF
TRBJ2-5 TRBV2 CASSPRGGTETQYF
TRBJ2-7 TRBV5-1 CASSSQGSLPTYEQYF
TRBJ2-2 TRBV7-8 CASSLARVLTPGTGELFF
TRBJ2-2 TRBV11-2 CASTSNTPGGKLFF
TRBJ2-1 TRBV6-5 CASSRTSGGAGEQFF
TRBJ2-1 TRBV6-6 CASSSSGEQFF
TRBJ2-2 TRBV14 CASSPNAFVSTGELFF
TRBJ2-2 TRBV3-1 CASSHETGGGNTGELFF
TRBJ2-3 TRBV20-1 CSAVIADTQYF
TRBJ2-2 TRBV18 CASRPTSGNTGELFF
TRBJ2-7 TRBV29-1 CSGGVGGQGSYEQYF
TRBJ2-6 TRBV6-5 CASSYGPSGANVLTF
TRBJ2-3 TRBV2 CASGSTGGADTQYF
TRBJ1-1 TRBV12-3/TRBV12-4 CASSTGQGVFF
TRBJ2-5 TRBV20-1 CSAIKGLAEYF
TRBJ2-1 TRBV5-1 CASSPYLSINEQFF
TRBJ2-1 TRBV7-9 CASSFAGAAHGEQFF
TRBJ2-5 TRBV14 CASSPSRQETQYF
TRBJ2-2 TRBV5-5 CASSVHAGELFF
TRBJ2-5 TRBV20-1 CSRGRGGETQYF
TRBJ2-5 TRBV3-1 CASSQPGQVLRIQETQYF
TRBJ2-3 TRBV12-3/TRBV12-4 CATNPLAGGSAGTQYF
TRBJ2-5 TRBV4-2 CASSQRGTGTQETQYF
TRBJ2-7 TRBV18 CASSTSGLAGEQYF
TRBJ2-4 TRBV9 CASSVGGGGNIQYF
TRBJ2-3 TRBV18 CASSPRLAGATDTQYF
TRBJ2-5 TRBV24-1 CATSERTDLVETQYF
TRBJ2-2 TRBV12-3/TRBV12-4 CASKPGGNTGELFF